This TCR beta chain emerged from a study of blood T cell repertoires in COVID-19 (dated by TCRdb to 2018 to 2020). Looking at the study overall: Collaborator samples came from the United States, Italy and Spain and covered acute and convalescent phases of COVID-19. The material from the prospective study consisted of cDNA or gDNA derived from T cells, B-cell-depleted T cells, or PBMCs. The dataset comprised deeply sampled blood TCRbeta repertoires from subjects exposed to, actively infected with, or recovered from COVID-19. A freely available public database, intended as a resource for researchers studying the immune response to SARS-CoV-2, is where the repertoires were released. The samples were drawn from the first 160 participants of the ongoing ImmuneRACE study and from more than 1,000 subjects provided by 6 global collaborators. A de-identified subject ID, COVID-19 status, age in years and sex were almost always included in the sample metadata. Where available, HLA class I and class II types were obtained from metadata supplied by the sample provider rather than from assay-based typing.

General study outcomes and caveats: The quantity of clinical and demographic metadata differed by source and by participant and was supplied without curation.

TCRbeta CDR3 regions were amplified from genomic DNA by means of the immunoSEQ Assay, a bias-controlled multiplex PCR. Concerning the study's data processing: The number of nucleated cells in each sample was estimated from the amplification of reference gene primers within the assay. To quantify the absolute abundance of each unique TCRbeta CDR3 rearrangement, sequence reads were collapsed and filtered. For each sample, productive Simpson clonality was calculated as the square root of Simpson's diversity index across productive rearrangements. TCRdb obtained this table from immuneACCESS and retained in-frame rearrangements with V and J assigned. These tables miss some clones; where compared with another copy, unresolved V genes account for less than half of the shortfall, and the remainder is unexplained. That table furnishes V, J and clone size, whereas the DNA furnished D and trimming. This sample has roughly 110,000 clones in its table, and around four fifths of those were observed once. The ten most abundant clones make up approximately 4.5% of the sample.

Whole blood was collected in K2EDTA tubes by collaborating institutions according to the institutions' own protocols. For TCRbeta analysis, collaborators shipped samples in one of three forms: frozen whole blood, isolated PBMCs, or DNA extracted from either of those sample types. A single count supports this clone. What antigen it recognizes has not been identified. One base away there is no much larger clone; base qualities are not given. Trimming leaves V shorter by 5 bases and J shorter by 12 bases, with the junction holding 7 bases beyond the gene matches. Including cysteine and phenylalanine, the CDR3 has 12 amino acids. Only the CDR3 region is kept as DNA, spanning 36 bases read in frame from base 1.

Sequenced input: peripheral blood. The sequence derives from a man aged 65-85 years with acute or convalescent COVID-19. This chain joins TRBV12-3 or TRBV12-4 to TRBJ1-2, with TRBD1 identical over 9 junction bases. The DNA sequence follows: TGTGCCAGCAGTCCGGGGGACAGGGTTCACACCTTC. It specifies CASSPGDRVHTF.